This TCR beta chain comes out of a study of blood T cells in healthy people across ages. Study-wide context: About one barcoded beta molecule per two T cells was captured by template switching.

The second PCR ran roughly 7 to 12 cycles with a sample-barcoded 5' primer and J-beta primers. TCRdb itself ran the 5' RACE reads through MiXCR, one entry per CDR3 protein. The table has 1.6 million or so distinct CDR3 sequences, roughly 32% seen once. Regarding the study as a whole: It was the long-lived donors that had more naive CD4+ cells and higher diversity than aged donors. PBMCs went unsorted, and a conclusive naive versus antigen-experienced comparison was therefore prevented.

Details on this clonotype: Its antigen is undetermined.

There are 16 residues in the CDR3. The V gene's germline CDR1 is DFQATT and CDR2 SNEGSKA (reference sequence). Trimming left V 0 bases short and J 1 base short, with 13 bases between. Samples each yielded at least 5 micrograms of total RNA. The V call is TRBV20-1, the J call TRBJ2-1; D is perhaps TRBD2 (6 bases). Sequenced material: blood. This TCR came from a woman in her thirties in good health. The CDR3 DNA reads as TGCAGTGCTAGAGATCTCTGGGACTGGTCCTACAATGAGCAGTTCTTC. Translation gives CSARDLWDWSYNEQFF.